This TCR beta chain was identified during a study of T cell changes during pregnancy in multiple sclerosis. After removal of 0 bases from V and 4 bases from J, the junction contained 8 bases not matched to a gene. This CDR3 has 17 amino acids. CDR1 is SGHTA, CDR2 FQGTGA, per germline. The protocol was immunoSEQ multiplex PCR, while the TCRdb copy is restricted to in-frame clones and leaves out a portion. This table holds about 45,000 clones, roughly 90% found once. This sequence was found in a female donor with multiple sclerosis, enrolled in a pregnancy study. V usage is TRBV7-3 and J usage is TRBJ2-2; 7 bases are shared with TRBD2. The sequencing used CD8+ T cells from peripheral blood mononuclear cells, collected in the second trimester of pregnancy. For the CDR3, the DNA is TGTGCCAGCAGCTTAACCGCGGGGGTTTCGTTCACCGGGGAGCTGTTTTTT. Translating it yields CASSLTAGVSFTGELFF.